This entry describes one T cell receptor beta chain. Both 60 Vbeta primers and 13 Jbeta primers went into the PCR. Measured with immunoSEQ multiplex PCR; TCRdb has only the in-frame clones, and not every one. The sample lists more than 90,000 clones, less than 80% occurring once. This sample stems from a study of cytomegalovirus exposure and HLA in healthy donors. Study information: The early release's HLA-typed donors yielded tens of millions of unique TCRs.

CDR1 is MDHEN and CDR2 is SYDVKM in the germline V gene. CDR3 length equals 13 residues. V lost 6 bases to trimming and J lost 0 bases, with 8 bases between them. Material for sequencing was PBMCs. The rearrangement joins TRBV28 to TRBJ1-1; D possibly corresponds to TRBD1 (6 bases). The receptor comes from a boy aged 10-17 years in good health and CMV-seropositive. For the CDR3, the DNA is TGTGCCAGCAGGAACAGGGTGAACACTGAAGCTTTCTTT. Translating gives CASRNRVNTEAFF.